This TCR beta chain was found in a study of T cells in localized non-small cell lung cancer. On this clone: Its antigen is not known.

Study results and caveats: Uninvolved adjacent lung showed the highest T cell clonality, exceeding tumor. Appearing in adjacent lung were a median around 60 of the top 100 tumor clones. One tumor region alone was sequenced, and heterogeneity therefore remains possible. Longer overall survival associated with higher blood T cell density; shorter survival with higher adjacent-lung clonality.

Per the germline V gene, CDR1 is LNHNV and CDR2 is YYDKDF (reference sequence). The ends lost 4 bases at V and 7 bases at J; junction bases unmatched: 8. This CDR3 has 16 residues. Clones were sequenced by immunoSEQ multiplex PCR, and TCRdb holds only the in-frame ones, with some missing. The sample shows 31,000 or so clones, around 89% of them seen only once. The sequencing here drew on peripheral blood, taken before any cancer treatment. This chain connects TRBV15 to TRBJ2-1; TRBD2 aligns across 12 bases. The clonotype comes from a woman between 35 and 70 years old with stage I lung adenocarcinoma. DNA for the CDR3: TGTGCCACCAGCATAAGACCCGGGACTAGCGGGAATGAGCAGTTCTTC. It translates to CATSIRPGTSGNEQFF.